The 5 T cell receptor beta chains reported below all come from one sample, sequenced in a study of blood T cell repertoires in COVID-19. TCRdb's table, derived via immunoSEQ multiplex PCR, lists solely in-frame clones and lacks some. This table holds about 160,000 clones, 80% to 90% found once. The sample taken for sequencing was peripheral blood. Source of these receptors: a middle-aged man with acute or convalescent COVID-19.

The chain joins TRBV7-8 to TRBJ2-3; a possible D gene is TRBD2 (6 bases). Trimming left V 9 bases short and J 0 bases short, with 16 bases between. This CDR3 is built from 15 residues. The germline V gene encodes CDR1 SGHVS and CDR2 FQNEAQ. This CDR3 is CASTKGLLSTDTQYF. Here the CDR3 DNA reads TGTGCCAGTACTAAAGGACTACTTAGCACAGATACGCAGTATTTT.

The chain uses TRBV9 and TRBJ1-2; D is perhaps TRBD1 (6 bases). Per the germline V gene, CDR1 is SGDLS and CDR2 is YYNGEE. V lost 5 bases and J 0 bases, leaving 20 bases between the germline ends. The CDR3 runs to 17 residues. The CDR3: CASRSDSRPDTNYGYTF. DNA for the CDR3: TGTGCCAGCAGGTCGGACAGCAGACCGGATACTAACTATGGCTACACCTTC.

The chain links TRBV7-3 to TRBJ2-7; 8 nucleotides match TRBD2. Germline CDR1 reads SGHTA; CDR2 reads FQGTGA. The CDR3 length is 13 residues. Germline trimming cut 5 bases from V and 6 bases from J; bases unmatched to any gene: 6. CDR3 DNA: TGTGCCAGCAGCCCCAGCGGGGGTTTCGAGCAGTACTTC. This codes for CASSPSGGFEQYF. The full variable domain, in which reference TRBV7-3 and TRBJ2-7 provide the parts outside the CDR3, is GAGVSQTPSNKVTEKGKYVELRCDPISGHTALYWYRQSLGQGPEFLIYFQGTGAADDSGLPNDRFFAVRPEGSVSTLKIQRTERGDSAVYLCASSPSGGFEQYFGPGTRLTVT.

This clone turned up a few times. This sequence joins TRBV3-1 (or the pseudogene TRBV3-2) and TRBJ1-2; 7 bases match TRBD1. CDR1 is LGHDT, CDR2 YNNKEL, per germline (reference sequence). V was clipped by 6 bases and J by 4 bases; unmatched bases: 5. The CDR3 is 13 amino acids. The CDR3 loop reads CASRRTGGYGYTF. The CDR3 nucleotides read TGTGCCAGCAGACGGACAGGCGGCTATGGCTACACCTTC.

The CDR3 loop reads CASSFETGETEKLFF. CDR3 in DNA: TGTGCCAGCAGCTTTGAGACAGGAGAAACTGAAAAACTGTTTTTT. The V and J genes are TRBV7-9 and TRBJ1-4; D may be TRBD1 (6 bases). The CDR3 totals 15 residues. The germline V gene encodes CDR1 SEHNR and CDR2 FQNEAQ (reference sequence). V was clipped by 3 bases and J by 7 bases, with 15 bases between them. Drawing the rest from reference TRBV7-9 and TRBJ1-4, the complete variable domain is DTGVSQNPRHKITKRGQNVTFRCDPISEHNRLYWYRQTLGQGPEFLTYFQNEAQLEKSRLLSDRFSAERPKGSFSTLEIQRTEQGDSAMYLCASSFETGETEKLFFGSGTQLSVL.